What follows is one TCR beta chain and its context. No cognate antigen has been identified for it. No much larger clonotype is one base removed from it; base qualities were not supplied. The immunoSEQ Assay, a bias-controlled multiplex PCR, was used to amplify TCRbeta CDR3 regions from genomic DNA. On the study's bioinformatics: The number of nucleated cells in each sample was estimated from the amplification of reference gene primers within the assay. To quantify the absolute abundance of each unique TCRbeta CDR3 rearrangement, sequence reads were collapsed and filtered. For each sample, productive Simpson clonality was calculated by taking the square root of Simpson's diversity index across productive rearrangements. TCRdb retrieved this table from immuneACCESS and kept in-frame rearrangements only. Not all clones are present; in checked studies, unresolved V genes account for under half, and no reason is known for the remainder. V, J and clone size are taken as reported in that table, and D and trimming were inferred from the DNA itself. This sample comprises fewer than 250,000 clones, just under 85% of them detected only once. The top ten constitute more than 4.5% of the sample.

This entry belongs to a study of blood T cell repertoires in COVID-19 (dated by TCRdb to about 2020). Regarding the complete study: Samples from collaborators originated in the United States, Italy and Spain and spanned both the acute and convalescent phases of COVID-19. The material from the prospective study consisted of cDNA or gDNA derived from T cells, B-cell-depleted T cells, or PBMCs. Subjects who had been exposed to COVID-19, were actively infected with it, or had recovered from it provided the deeply sampled blood TCRbeta repertoires that made up the dataset. A freely available public database, intended as a resource for researchers studying the immune response to SARS-CoV-2, is where the repertoires were released. Samples came from the ongoing ImmuneRACE study (first 160 participants) plus 1,254 subjects from 6 global collaborators. The sample metadata nearly always contained a de-identified subject ID, COVID-19 status, age in years and sex. Where available, HLA class I and class II types were taken from metadata supplied by the sample provider and were not determined by assay-based typing. General findings and caveats noted by the study authors: Clinical and demographic metadata were provided uncurated, with the amount varying by source and participant.

Whole blood was collected in K2EDTA tubes by collaborating institutions according to the institutions' own protocols. For TCRbeta analysis, collaborators shipped samples in one of three forms: frozen whole blood, isolated PBMCs, or DNA extracted from either of those sample types. Spanning cysteine to phenylalanine, the CDR3 consists of 13 amino acids. The kept DNA is CDR3 alone, 39 bases in frame from the first base. The CDR1 and CDR2 encoded by the germline V gene are WSHSY and SAAADI. The germline V end is reduced by 4 bases and the J end by 5 bases; junction bases left unmatched: 2. The sequence is built from TRBV10-2 and TRBJ2-1; 7 bases in the middle match TRBD2. This clonotype was sampled from a woman between 65 and 79 years old with active or convalescent COVID-19. Sequenced input: peripheral blood. The CDR3 in this case is CASSGGRDNEQFF. The nucleotide sequence is TGCGCCAGCAGTGGGGGGAGGGACAATGAGCAGTTCTTC.